These 20 T cell receptor beta chains were sequenced from one sample in a study of shared clonotypes between healthy human individuals (TCRdb year 2020). The protocol used for the library was the immunoSEQ multiplex PCR assay. TCRdb obtained this table from immuneACCESS and retained in-frame rearrangements with V and J assigned. These tables miss some clones; where compared with another copy, unresolved V genes account for less than half of the shortfall, and the remainder is unexplained. The sample includes over a million clones, with more than 75% observed a single time. The top ten clonotypes cover 0.6% to 0.7% of the sample. Sequenced material: memory CD4+ T cells from PBMCs. Sample cell subset or site, as interpreted from the label and publication: CD45RA-negative fraction. The receptors were sampled from a man younger than 35 in good health. Some clones in this sample may be carry-over from other donors' samples.

This clone was seen a few times. The V call is TRBV5-1, the J call TRBJ2-2; a weak D match, TRBD1 (5 bases). V was clipped by 4 bases and J by 5 bases, with 12 bases between them. This CDR3 is built from 14 residues. The germline V gene encodes CDR1 SGHRS and CDR2 YFSETQ. CDR3 loop: CASSPDTGTGELFF. The CDR3 DNA reads as TGCGCCAGCAGCCCGGATACAGGAACCGGGGAGCTGTTTTTT.

The chain has TRBV27 and TRBJ1-2, with no clear D. The CDR3 covers 13 residues. Germline CDR1 and CDR2: MNHEY and SMNVEV (reference sequence). V lost 3 bases and J lost 4, with 9 bases in between. CDR3 nucleotide sequence: TGTGCCAGCAGTTTCAAGGTGGCCTATGGCTACACCTTC. Residues: CASSFKVAYGYTF.

The chain is built from TRBV5-1 and TRBJ2-5, with 9 nucleotides matching TRBD1. There are 12 residues in the CDR3. The V gene's germline CDR1 is SGHRS and CDR2 YFSETQ. Losses at the gene ends were 5 bases for V and 5 bases for J; bases not matched to a gene: 1. CDR3 in amino acids: CASRGQGETQYF. The CDR3 coding sequence is TGCGCCAGCAGAGGACAGGGGGAGACCCAGTACTTC.

The chain links TRBV6-1 to TRBJ2-5; D not certain. The germline V and J ends were trimmed by 6 bases and 0 bases, with 5 bases remaining between them. The germline V gene has CDR1 MNHNS and CDR2 SASEGT. The CDR3 sequence is 12 residues long. CDR3 sequence: CASSYDQETQYF. The CDR3 DNA follows: TGTGCCAGCAGCTATGACCAAGAGACCCAGTACTTC.

This clone came up many times. The genes are TRBV19 and TRBJ2-2; D not resolved. V lost 5 bases and J lost 8, with 15 bases in between. Germline V lookup: CDR1 LNHDA, CDR2 SQIVND (reference sequence). CDR3 length: 14 residues. This CDR3 reads CASSPLGAGGELFF. CDR3 bases: TGTGCCAGTAGTCCCCTAGGCGCCGGGGGGGAGCTGTTTTTT.

The chain uses TRBV27 and TRBJ2-2, with 9 nucleotides matching TRBD1. V shed 5 bases, J shed 2 bases, and the junction held 9 bases outside the gene matches. Germline-derived CDR1 and CDR2 are MNHEY and SMNVEV (reference sequence). The CDR3 is 17 residues long. CDR3 sequence: CASSQGQGSANTGELFF. Written as DNA, the CDR3 is TGTGCCAGCAGTCAGGGACAGGGTAGCGCCAACACCGGGGAGCTGTTTTTT.

The chain joins TRBV18 to TRBJ1-1; D gene ambiguous. The CDR3 has 12 amino acids. V was shortened by 4 bases and J by 4 bases, with 7 bases between the two germline ends. Germline V gene data show CDR1 as KGHSH and CDR2 as LQKENI. CDR3 region: CASSRRTTEAFF. The DNA for the CDR3 is TGTGCCAGCTCACGGCGAACCACTGAAGCTTTCTTT. Full variable domain (rest looked up from reference TRBV18 and TRBJ1-1): NAGVMQNPRHLVRRRGQEARLRCSPMKGHSHVYWYRQLPEEGLKFMVYLQKENIIDESGMPKERFSAEFPKEGPSILRIQQVVRGDSAAYFCASSRRTTEAFFGQGTRLTVV.

Many counts were recorded for this clone. The gene calls are TRBV7-8 and TRBJ1-5; 7 bases match TRBD1. The CDR3 runs 15 residues. Per the germline V gene, CDR1 is SGHVS and CDR2 is FQNEAQ. V gave up 1 base and J gave up 5 bases; unmatched junction bases: 5. As DNA, the CDR3 is TGTGCCAGCAGCTTAGACAGGGGTCTGTATCAGCCCCAGCATTTT. Residues: CASSLDRGLYQPQHF.

This clone has a single count. This rearrangement joins TRBV7-8 to TRBJ2-5; a possible D gene is TRBD1 (6 bases). CDR3 length: 15 amino acids. CDR1 SGHVS and CDR2 FQNEAQ come from the germline V gene. The V and J ends lost 4 bases and 7 bases respectively, with 19 bases between them. The CDR3 region is CASSYRTAGDGTQYF. The CDR3 DNA follows: TGTGCCAGCAGCTACAGGACAGCCGGTGATGGGACCCAGTACTTC. The whole variable domain, filled in from reference TRBV7-8 and TRBJ2-5, reads GAGVSQSPRYKVAKRGQDVALRCDPISGHVSLFWYQQALGQGPEFLTYFQNEAQLDKSGLPSDRFFAERPEGSVSTLKIQRTQQEDSAVYLCASSYRTAGDGTQYFGPGTRLLVL.

This sequence joins TRBV9 and TRBJ2-1; maybe TRBD2 (6 bases). The V gene lost 3 bases and the J gene lost 0 bases, with 10 bases spanning the gap. CDR1 and CDR2 (germline): SGDLS, YYNGEE. The CDR3 extends over 15 amino acids. The CDR3 DNA is TGTGCCAGCAGCGCCGGGGGTAACTCCTACAATGAGCAGTTCTTC. This encodes CASSAGGNSYNEQFF.

The V call is TRBV28, the J call TRBJ2-5; D possibly corresponds to TRBD2 (5 bases). With the DNA end fitting TRBJ2-7 better, the J assignment may be wrong. The CDR3 loop spans 14 amino acids. From germline, CDR1 is MDHEN and CDR2 SYDVKM. CDR3 region: CASSPHRGTYEQYF. In DNA form, the CDR3 reads TGTGCCAGCAGTCCACATCGGGGAACCTACGAGCAGTACTTC.

The chain uses TRBV5-1 and TRBJ2-3; TRBD2 agrees at 9 bases. This CDR3 has 17 amino acids. Germline loops: CDR1 SGHRS, CDR2 YFSETQ. Trimming at V came to 0 bases and at J to 0 bases, leaving 5 bases not matched to a gene. The DNA for the CDR3 is TGCGCCAGCAGCTTGGCCCCGACTAGCGGTAGCACAGATACGCAGTATTTT. Translation gives CASSLAPTSGSTDTQYF.

The chain recombines TRBV19 with TRBJ2-2; D call uncertain. This CDR3 has 15 amino acids. With 6 bases removed from V and 0 bases from J, the gap between germline ends came to 11 bases. CDR1 is LNHDA, CDR2 SQIVND, per germline (reference sequence). Written as DNA, the CDR3 is TGTGCCAGTAGAGGACGGGCACCGAACACCGGGGAGCTGTTTTTT. Its translation is CASRGRAPNTGELFF. Full variable domain (remainder filled in from reference TRBV19 and TRBJ2-2): DGGITQSPKYLFRKEGQNVTLSCEQNLNHDAMYWYRQDPGQGLRLIYYSQIVNDFQKGDIAEGYSVSREKKESFPLTVTSAQKNPTAFYLCASRGRAPNTGELFFGEGSRLTVL.

The chain employs TRBV5-4 and TRBJ2-5; D not certain. This CDR3 is 13 amino acids long. V was pared by 5 bases and J by 1 base, with 9 bases between. The germline V gene has CDR1 SGHNT and CDR2 YYREEE (reference sequence). In DNA form, the CDR3 reads TGTGCCAGCAGGATAGGGTTCCAAGAGACCCAGTACTTC. Translation gives CASRIGFQETQYF.

The chain is built from TRBV6-1 and TRBJ2-1; 7 bases line up with TRBD2. V dropped 2 bases and J dropped 0; count of bases not matched to a gene: 1. CDR3 length: 15 residues. The V gene's germline CDR1 is MNHNS and CDR2 SASEGT. CDR3 loop: CASSETGGSYNEQFF. The CDR3 bases are TGTGCCAGCAGTGAAACGGGAGGCTCCTACAATGAGCAGTTCTTC.

The chain carries TRBV27 and TRBJ1-2, with D possibly being TRBD1 (6 bases). Germline V CDR1 and CDR2: MNHEY, SMNVEV (reference sequence). The CDR3 is made up of 14 amino acids. The V end lost 3 bases, the J end lost 3 bases, and 11 bases lay between the germline ends. The CDR3 DNA is TGTGCCAGCAGTTTTGCAGGGGTCGACTATGGCTACACCTTC. Encoded protein: CASSFAGVDYGYTF.

As DNA, the CDR3 is TGTGCCAGCACCGAAAGGGCGGGTACCTACGAGCAGTACTTC. This encodes CASTERAGTYEQYF. The chain carries TRBV6-1 and TRBJ2-7, with D perhaps TRBD2 (5 bases). This CDR3 contains 14 residues. Germline V gene data show CDR1 as MNHNS and CDR2 as SASEGT. The V and J ends lost 7 bases and 2 bases respectively, with 15 bases between them.

This clone was counted a few times. The rearrangement joins TRBV28 to TRBJ1-5; possibly TRBD1 for D (6 bases). Germline V gene data show CDR1 as MDHEN and CDR2 as SYDVKM. The CDR3 spans 13 residues. V gave up 7 bases and J gave up 5 bases, with 12 bases separating them. The CDR3 coding sequence is TGTGCCAGCACCCCAGGGGTTTATCAGCCCCAGCATTTT. Its protein product is CASTPGVYQPQHF.

The chain is built from TRBV5-1 and TRBJ1-4; D gene unclear. Trimming removed 2 bases at V and 3 bases at J, with 5 bases between. Germline V gives CDR1 SGHRS, CDR2 YFSETQ. The CDR3 totals 13 residues. The CDR3 DNA reads TGCGCCAGCAGCTTCCATCCTAATGAAAAACTGTTTTTT. Its translation is CASSFHPNEKLFF.

The V and J genes are TRBV10-3 and TRBJ1-3; TRBD1 aligns across 10 bases. The trim removed 6 bases at V and 4 bases at J, leaving 12 bases unmatched. The length of the CDR3 is 17 residues. From germline, CDR1 is ENHRY and CDR2 SYGVKD. CDR3 amino acids: CAISAGQGVLGGNTIYF. In DNA form, the CDR3 reads TGTGCCATCAGCGCCGGACAGGGGGTTCTTGGAGGAAACACCATATATTTT.